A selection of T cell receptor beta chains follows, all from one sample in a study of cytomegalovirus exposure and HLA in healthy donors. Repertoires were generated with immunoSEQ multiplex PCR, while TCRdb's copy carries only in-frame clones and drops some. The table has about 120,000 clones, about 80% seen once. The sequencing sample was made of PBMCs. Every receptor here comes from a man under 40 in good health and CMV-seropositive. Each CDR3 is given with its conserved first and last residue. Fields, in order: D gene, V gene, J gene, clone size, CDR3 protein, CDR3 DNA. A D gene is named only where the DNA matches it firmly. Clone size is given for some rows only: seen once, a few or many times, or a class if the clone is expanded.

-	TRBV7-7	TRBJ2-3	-	CASSLGPTDTQYF	TGTGCTAGCAGCTTAGGGCCCACAGATACGCAGTATTTT
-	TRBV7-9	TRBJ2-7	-	CASSTDFYEQYF	TGTGCCAGCAGCACCGACTTCTACGAGCAGTACTTC
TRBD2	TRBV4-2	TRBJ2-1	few	CASSQEGAGGPGEQFF	TGTGCCAGCAGCCAAGAGGGAGCGGGAGGGCCGGGGGAGCAGTTCTTC
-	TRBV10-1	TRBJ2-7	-	CASSGGEADENSYEQYF	TGCGCCAGCAGTGGCGGGGAAGCCGACGAAAACTCCTACGAGCAGTACTTC
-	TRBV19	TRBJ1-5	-	CASSDPGIQPQHF	TGTGCCAGTAGCGACCCGGGAATCCAGCCCCAGCATTTT
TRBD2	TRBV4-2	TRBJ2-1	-	CASSQGGTRKGNEQFF	TGTGCCAGCAGCCAAGGAGGGACTAGGAAGGGCAATGAGCAGTTCTTC
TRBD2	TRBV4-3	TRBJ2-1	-	CASRTVLAGDRHEQFF	TGCGCCAGCAGGACGGTACTAGCGGGAGACCGCCATGAGCAGTTCTTC
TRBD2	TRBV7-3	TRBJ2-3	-	CASSLGAGLAGGPIFADTQYF	TGTGCCAGCAGCTTAGGGGCCGGACTAGCGGGAGGGCCGATCTTTGCAGATACGCAGTATTTT
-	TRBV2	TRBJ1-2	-	CASYRVRGYTF	TGTGCCAGTTACAGGGTCCGTGGCTACACCTTC
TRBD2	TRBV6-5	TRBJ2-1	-	CASSFGLAGYNEQFF	TGTGCCAGCAGTTTTGGACTAGCGGGCTACAATGAGCAGTTCTTC
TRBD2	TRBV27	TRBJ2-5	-	CASSSRTSGSRGSRETQYF	TGTGCCAGCAGTTCTCGGACTAGCGGGAGTAGGGGATCAAGGGAGACCCAGTACTTC
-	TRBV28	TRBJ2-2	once	CASRPAGFGELFF	TGTGCCAGCAGGCCCGCGGGGTTCGGGGAGCTGTTTTTT
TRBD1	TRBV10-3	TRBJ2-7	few	CAISPGQGLLF	TGTGCCATCAGTCCGGGACAGGGCCTCCTCTTC
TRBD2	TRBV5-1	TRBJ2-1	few	CASSLTPGRGNEQFF	TGCGCCAGCAGCTTGACCCCAGGGAGGGGAAATGAGCAGTTCTTC
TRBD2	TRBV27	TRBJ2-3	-	CASSRLAGGSTDTQYF	TGTGCCAGCAGTCGACTAGCGGGAGGTAGCACAGATACGCAGTATTTT
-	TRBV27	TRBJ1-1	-	CASSSTENTEAFF	TGTGCCAGCAGTTCGACAGAGAACACTGAAGCTTTCTTT
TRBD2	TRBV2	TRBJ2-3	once	CASETITSGVRTDTQYF	TGTGCCAGTGAGACTATTACTAGCGGGGTCCGAACAGATACGCAGTATTTT
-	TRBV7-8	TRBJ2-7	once	CASSLAGSSYEQYF	TGTGCCAGCAGCTTAGCGGGCAGTTCATACGAGCAGTACTTC
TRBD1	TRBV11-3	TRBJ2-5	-	CASSLGTGGGETQYF	TGTGCCAGCAGCCTGGGGACAGGGGGCGGAGAGACCCAGTACTTC
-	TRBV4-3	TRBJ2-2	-	CASSQEGAGTSKAGELFF	TGCGCCAGCAGCCAAGAGGGGGCCGGGACCTCCAAAGCCGGGGAGCTGTTTTTT
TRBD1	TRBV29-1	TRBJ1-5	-	CSVWAGGSNQPQHF	TGCAGCGTGTGGGCAGGGGGTAGCAATCAGCCCCAGCATTTT
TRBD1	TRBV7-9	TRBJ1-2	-	CASSFQKPGQKYYGYTF	TGTGCCAGCAGCTTCCAAAAACCGGGACAGAAATACTATGGCTACACCTTC
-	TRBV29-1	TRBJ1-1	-	CSVENRFRVTEAFF	TGCAGCGTTGAAAACAGGTTCAGGGTCACTGAAGCTTTCTTT
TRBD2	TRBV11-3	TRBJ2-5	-	CASSLGRGETQYF	TGTGCCAGCAGCCTGGGGCGGGGGGAGACCCAGTACTTC
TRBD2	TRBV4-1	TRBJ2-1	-	CASSQEREGSQQFF	TGCGCCAGCAGCCAAGAAAGGGAGGGCAGCCAGCAGTTCTTC
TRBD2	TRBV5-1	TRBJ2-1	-	CASSPTGLAGGSEQFF	TGCGCCAGCAGCCCCACGGGACTAGCGGGAGGGAGTGAGCAGTTCTTC
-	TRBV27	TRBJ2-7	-	CASSSTWEQYF	TGTGCCAGCAGTTCTACCTGGGAGCAGTACTTC
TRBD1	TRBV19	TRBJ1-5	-	CASSGGTGNRQPQHF	TGTGCCAGTAGTGGGGGGACAGGGAATCGTCAGCCCCAGCATTTT
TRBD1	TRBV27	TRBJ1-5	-	CASSPTGGNRQPQHF	TGTGCCAGCAGTCCTACAGGGGGAAATCGTCAGCCCCAGCATTTT